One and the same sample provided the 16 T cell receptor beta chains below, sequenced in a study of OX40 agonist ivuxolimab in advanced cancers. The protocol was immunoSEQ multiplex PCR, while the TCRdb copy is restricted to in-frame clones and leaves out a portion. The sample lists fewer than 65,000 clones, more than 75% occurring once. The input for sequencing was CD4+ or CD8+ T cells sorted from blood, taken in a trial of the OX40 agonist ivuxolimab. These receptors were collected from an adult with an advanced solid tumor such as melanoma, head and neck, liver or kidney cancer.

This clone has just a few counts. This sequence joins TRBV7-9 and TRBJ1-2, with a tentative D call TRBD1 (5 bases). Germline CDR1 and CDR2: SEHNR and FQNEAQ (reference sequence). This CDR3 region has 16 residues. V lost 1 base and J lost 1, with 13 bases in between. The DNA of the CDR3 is TGTGCCAGCAGCTTAGGGCAGGGTACCATTAACTATGGCTACACCTTC. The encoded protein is CASSLGQGTINYGYTF.

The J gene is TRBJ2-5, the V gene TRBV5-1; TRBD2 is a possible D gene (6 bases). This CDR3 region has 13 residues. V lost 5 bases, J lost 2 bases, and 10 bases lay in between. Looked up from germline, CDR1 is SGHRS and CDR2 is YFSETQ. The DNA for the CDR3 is TGCGCCAGCAGGGCGGGGTTTCAAGAGACCCAGTACTTC. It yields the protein CASRAGFQETQYF.

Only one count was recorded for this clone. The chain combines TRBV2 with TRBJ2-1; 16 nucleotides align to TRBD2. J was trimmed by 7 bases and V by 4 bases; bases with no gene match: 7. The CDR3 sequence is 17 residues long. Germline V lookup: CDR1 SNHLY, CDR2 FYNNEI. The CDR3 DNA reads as TGTGCCAGCAGTGGGCCGGGACTAGCGGGAGGGCGGAATGAGCAGTTCTTC. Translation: CASSGPGLAGGRNEQFF.

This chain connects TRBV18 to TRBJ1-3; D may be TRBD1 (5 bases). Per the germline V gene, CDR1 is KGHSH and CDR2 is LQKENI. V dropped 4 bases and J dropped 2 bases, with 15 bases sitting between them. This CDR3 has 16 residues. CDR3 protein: CASSRSGRVAGNTIYF. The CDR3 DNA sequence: TGTGCCAGCTCACGATCAGGGCGAGTGGCTGGAAACACCATATATTTT.

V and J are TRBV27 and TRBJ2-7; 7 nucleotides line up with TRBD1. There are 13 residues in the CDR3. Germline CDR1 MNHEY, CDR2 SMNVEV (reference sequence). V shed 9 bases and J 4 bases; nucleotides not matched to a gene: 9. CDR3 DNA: TGTGCCAGTTGCCAGAGACAGGGTTACGAGCAGTACTTC. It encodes CASCQRQGYEQYF.

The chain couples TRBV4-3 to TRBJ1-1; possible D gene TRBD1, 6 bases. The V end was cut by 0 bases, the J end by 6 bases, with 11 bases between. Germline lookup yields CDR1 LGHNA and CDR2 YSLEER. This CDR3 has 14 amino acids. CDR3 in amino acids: CASSQDLGGPEAFF. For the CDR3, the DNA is TGCGCCAGCAGCCAAGATTTAGGGGGGCCTGAAGCTTTCTTT.

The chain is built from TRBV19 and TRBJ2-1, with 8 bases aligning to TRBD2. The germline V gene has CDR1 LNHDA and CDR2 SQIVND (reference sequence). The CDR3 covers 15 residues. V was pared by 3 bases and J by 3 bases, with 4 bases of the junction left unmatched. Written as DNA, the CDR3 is TGTGCCAGTAGTATCCGGGAGGGCTTCTACAATGAGCAGTTCTTC. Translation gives CASSIREGFYNEQFF. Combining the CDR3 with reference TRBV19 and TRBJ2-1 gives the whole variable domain DGGITQSPKYLFRKEGQNVTLSCEQNLNHDAMYWYRQDPGQGLRLIYYSQIVNDFQKGDIAEGYSVSREKKESFPLTVTSAQKNPTAFYLCASSIREGFYNEQFFGPGTRLTVL.

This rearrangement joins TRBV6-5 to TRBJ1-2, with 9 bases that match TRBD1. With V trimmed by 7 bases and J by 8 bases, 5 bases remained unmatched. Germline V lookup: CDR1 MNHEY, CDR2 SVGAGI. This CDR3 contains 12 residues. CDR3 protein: CASNPTGGGYTF. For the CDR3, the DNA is TGTGCCAGCAACCCGACAGGGGGAGGCTACACCTTC.

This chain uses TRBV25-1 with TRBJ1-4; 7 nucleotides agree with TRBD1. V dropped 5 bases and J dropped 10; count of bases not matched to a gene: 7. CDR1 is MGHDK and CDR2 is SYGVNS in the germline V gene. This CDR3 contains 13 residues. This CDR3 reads CASSQGTVGKLFF. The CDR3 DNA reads TGTGCCAGCAGTCAAGGGACAGTTGGAAAACTGTTTTTT.

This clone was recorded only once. For the CDR3, the DNA is TGTGCCAGCCAAATGATAATGGCTGGCTACACCTTC. Translated: CASQMIMAGYTF. The J gene is TRBJ1-2, the V gene TRBV6-1; D not resolved. The CDR3 has 12 residues. Germline V CDR1 and CDR2: MNHNS, SASEGT. Trimming took 8 bases from V and 7 from J, leaving 14 bases between them.

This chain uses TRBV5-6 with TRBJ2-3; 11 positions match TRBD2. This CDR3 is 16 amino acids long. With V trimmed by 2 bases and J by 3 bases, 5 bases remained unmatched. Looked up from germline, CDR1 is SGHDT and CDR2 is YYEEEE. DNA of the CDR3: TGTGCCAGCAGCTTAAGACTAGCGGGGATTACAGATACGCAGTATTTT. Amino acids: CASSLRLAGITDTQYF.

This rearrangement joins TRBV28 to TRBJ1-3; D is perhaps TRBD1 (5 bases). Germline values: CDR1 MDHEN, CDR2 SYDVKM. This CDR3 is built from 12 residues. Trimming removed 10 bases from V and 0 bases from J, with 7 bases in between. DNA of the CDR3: TGTGCCACCAGGGTCTCTGGAAACACCATATATTTT. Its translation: CATRVSGNTIYF.

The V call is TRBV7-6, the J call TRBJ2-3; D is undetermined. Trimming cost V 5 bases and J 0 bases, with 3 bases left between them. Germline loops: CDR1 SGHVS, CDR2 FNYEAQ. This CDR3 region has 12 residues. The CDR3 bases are TGTGCCAGCAGCAAAAGCACAGATACGCAGTATTTT. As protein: CASSKSTDTQYF.

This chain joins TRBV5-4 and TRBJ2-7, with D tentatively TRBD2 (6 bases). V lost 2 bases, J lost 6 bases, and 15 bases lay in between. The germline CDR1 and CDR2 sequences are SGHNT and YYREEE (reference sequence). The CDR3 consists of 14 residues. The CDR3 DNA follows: TGTGCCAGCAGCTTAAACGGGGGTAGGAGCGAGCAGTACTTC. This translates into CASSLNGGRSEQYF.

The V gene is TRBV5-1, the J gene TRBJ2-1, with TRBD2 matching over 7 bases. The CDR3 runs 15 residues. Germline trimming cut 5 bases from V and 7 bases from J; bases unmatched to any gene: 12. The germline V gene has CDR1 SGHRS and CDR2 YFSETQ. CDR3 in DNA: TGCGCCAGCAGGGCGACTAGCTCACACAGGAATGAGCAGTTCTTC. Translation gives CASRATSSHRNEQFF.

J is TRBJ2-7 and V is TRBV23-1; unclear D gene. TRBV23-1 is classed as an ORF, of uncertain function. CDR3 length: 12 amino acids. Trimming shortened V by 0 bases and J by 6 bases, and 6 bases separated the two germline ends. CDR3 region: CASSQSNPEQYF. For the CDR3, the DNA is TGCGCCAGCAGTCAATCGAATCCCGAGCAGTACTTC.